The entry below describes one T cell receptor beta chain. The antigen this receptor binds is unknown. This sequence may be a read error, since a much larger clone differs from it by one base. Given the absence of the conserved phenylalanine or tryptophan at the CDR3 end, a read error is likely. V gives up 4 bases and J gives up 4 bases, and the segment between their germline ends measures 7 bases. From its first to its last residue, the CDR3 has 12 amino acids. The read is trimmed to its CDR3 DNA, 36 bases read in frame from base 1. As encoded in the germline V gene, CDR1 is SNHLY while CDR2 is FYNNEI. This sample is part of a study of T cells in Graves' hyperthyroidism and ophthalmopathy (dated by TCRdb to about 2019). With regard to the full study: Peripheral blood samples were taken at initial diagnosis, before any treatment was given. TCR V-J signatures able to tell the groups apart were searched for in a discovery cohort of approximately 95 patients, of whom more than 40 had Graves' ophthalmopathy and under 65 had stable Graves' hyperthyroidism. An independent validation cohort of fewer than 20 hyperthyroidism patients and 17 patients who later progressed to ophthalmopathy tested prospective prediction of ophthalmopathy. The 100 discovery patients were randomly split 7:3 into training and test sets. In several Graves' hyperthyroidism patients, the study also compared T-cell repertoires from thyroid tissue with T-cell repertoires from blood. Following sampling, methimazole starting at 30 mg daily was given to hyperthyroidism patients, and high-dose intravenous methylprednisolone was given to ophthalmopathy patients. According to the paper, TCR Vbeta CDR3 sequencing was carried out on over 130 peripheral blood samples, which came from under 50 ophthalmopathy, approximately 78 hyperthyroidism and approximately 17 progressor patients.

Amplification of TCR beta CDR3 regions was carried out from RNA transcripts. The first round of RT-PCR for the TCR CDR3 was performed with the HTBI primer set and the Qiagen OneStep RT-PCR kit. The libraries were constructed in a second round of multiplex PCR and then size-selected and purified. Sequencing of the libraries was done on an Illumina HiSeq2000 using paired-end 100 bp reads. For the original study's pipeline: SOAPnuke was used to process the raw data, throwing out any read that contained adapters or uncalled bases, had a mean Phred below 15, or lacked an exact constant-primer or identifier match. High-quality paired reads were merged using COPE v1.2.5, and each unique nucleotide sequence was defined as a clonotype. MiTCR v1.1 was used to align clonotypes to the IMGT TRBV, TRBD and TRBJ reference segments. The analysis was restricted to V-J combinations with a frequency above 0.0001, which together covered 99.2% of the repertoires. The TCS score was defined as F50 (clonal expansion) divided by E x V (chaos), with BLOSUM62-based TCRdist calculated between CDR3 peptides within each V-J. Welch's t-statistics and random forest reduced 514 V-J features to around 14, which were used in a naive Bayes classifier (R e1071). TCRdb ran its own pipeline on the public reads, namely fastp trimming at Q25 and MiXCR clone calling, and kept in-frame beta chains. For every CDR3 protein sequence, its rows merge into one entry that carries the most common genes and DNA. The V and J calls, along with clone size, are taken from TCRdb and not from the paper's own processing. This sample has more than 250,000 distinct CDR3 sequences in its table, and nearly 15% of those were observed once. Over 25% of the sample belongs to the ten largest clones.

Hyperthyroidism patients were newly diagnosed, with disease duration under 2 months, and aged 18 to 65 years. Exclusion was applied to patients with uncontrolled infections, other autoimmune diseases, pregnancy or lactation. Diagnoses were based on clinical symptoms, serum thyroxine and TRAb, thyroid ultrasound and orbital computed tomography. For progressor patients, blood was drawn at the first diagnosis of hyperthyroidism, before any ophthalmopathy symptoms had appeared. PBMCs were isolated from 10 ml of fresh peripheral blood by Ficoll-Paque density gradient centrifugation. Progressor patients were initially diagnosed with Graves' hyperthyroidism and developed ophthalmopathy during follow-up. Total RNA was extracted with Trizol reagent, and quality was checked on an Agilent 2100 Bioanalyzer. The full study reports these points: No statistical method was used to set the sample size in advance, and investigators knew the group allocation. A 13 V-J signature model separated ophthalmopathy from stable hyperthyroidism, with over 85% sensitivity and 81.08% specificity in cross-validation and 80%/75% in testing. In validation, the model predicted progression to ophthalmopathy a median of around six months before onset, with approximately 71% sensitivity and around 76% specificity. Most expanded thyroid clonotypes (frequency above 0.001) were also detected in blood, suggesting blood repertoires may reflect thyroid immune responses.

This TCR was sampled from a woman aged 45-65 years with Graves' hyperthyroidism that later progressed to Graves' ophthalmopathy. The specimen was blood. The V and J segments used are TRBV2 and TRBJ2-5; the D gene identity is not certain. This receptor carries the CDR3 CASSGARETQYL. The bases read TGTGCCAGCAGTGGTGCAAGAGAGACCCAGTACCTC.